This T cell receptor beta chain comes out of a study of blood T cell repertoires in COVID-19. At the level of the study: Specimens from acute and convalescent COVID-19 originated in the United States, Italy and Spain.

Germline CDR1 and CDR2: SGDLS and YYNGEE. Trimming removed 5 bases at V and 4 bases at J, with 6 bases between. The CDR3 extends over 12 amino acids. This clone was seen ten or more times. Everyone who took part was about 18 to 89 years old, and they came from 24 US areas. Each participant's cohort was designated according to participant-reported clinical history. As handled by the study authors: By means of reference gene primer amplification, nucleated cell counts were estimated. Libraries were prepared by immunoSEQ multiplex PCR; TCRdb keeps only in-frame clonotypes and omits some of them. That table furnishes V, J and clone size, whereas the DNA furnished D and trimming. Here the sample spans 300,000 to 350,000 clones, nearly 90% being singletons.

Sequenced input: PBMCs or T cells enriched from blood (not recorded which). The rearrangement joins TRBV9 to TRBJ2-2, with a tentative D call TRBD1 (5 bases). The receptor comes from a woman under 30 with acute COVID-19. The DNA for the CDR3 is TGTGCCAGCAGAGGGGTCACCGGGGAGCTGTTTTTT. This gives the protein CASRGVTGELFF.